This T cell receptor (beta chain) was obtained from a study of blood T cell repertoires in COVID-19. In the study overall: Spain, Italy and the United States supplied samples that represented acute and convalescent COVID-19. Nucleic acid was either cDNA or gDNA, and it came from T cells, B-cell-depleted T cells, or PBMCs.

As originally analysed: Reference gene primer amplification gave nucleated cell count estimates. Produced via immunoSEQ multiplex PCR; TCRdb's table is partial and in-frame only. That table gives V, J and clone size, and the DNA gave D and trimming. The data hold under 20,000 clones, with 89% observed a single time. The source material was peripheral blood. This clonotype was sampled from a man aged 55 to 70 with active COVID-19.

Here the CDR3 reads CASSPLAGQFYEQYF. As DNA, the CDR3 is TGTGCCAGCAGCCCACTGGCGGGACAGTTCTACGAGCAGTACTTC. The V call is TRBV7-8, the J call TRBJ2-7, with a weak D call TRBD1 (7 bases). The CDR3 is 15 amino acids. Germline V gives CDR1 SGHVS, CDR2 FQNEAQ. Trimming stripped 5 bases from V and 3 bases from J, with 17 bases between.